The 22 T cell receptor beta chains below were found in one sample sequenced in a study of PD-L1 blockade in urothelial cancer. Clones were sequenced by immunoSEQ multiplex PCR, and TCRdb holds only the in-frame ones, with some missing. The data show approximately 35,000 clones, with just over 35% seen just once and around 10% held by the top ten. Sequenced material: tumor tissue, taken before atezolizumab (anti-PD-L1) treatment. The source of these receptors is a man aged 55 to 69 with urothelial cancer.

The genes are TRBV30 and TRBJ1-6; a possible D gene is TRBD1 (5 bases). Trimming took off 8 bases at V and 3 bases at J, with 11 bases between the two ends. CDR1 is GTSNPN, CDR2 SVGIG, per germline (reference sequence). CDR3 length: 13 amino acids. CDR3 residues: CARTQGYNSPLHF. The CDR3 DNA reads as TGTGCCCGGACCCAGGGCTATAATTCACCCCTCCACTTT.

The V call is TRBV9, the J call TRBJ2-7; D remains unclear. CDR3 length: 13 amino acids. Germline V gives CDR1 SGDLS, CDR2 YYNGEE. The V end lost 4 bases, the J end lost 3 bases, and 11 bases lay between the germline ends. The CDR3 region has the DNA TGTGCCAGCAGCCCCCGACCCGGCTACGAGCAGTACTTC. Protein product: CASSPRPGYEQYF.

This clone has just a few counts. The V gene is TRBV6-8, the J gene TRBJ2-1, with D perhaps TRBD1 (6 bases). The CDR3 consists of 14 residues. CDR1 is MNHGY, CDR2 SAAAGT, per germline. Trimming removed 0 bases from V and 9 bases from J, with 12 bases in between. The CDR3 coding sequence is TGTGCCAGCAGTTACTCGATGGGACACAGTGAGCAGTTCTTC. It is translated as CASSYSMGHSEQFF.

This clone was seen only a few times. This chain uses TRBV28 with TRBJ1-2; the D gene is possibly TRBD1 (6 bases). This CDR3 contains 14 residues. Per germline, CDR1 MDHEN and CDR2 SYDVKM. Trimming stripped 2 bases from V and 3 bases from J, with 10 bases between. CDR3: CASSLPDRYYGYTF. The CDR3 bases are TGTGCCAGCAGTTTACCCGACAGGTACTATGGCTACACCTTC.

Many counts were recorded for this clone. The chain uses TRBV9 and TRBJ2-6; a possible D gene is TRBD1 (6 bases). This CDR3 comprises 17 residues. The germline gives CDR1 SGDLS, CDR2 YYNGEE. V was clipped by 0 bases and J by 0 bases, with 10 bases between them. Here the CDR3 reads CASSVATGSSGANVLTF. CDR3 sequence (DNA): TGTGCCAGCAGCGTAGCGACAGGTTCCTCTGGGGCCAACGTCCTGACTTTC.

The CDR3 DNA reads as TGTGCCAGCAGTGAAATGGGAGGAGAGAATTCACCCCTCCACTTT. Translating gives CASSEMGGENSPLHF. The rearrangement links TRBV25-1 to TRBJ1-6; D uncertain. The germline CDR1 and CDR2 sequences are MGHDK and SYGVNS. V gave up 2 bases and J gave up 7 bases, with 12 bases separating them. This CDR3 region has 15 residues. The full variable domain, in which reference TRBV25-1 and TRBJ1-6 provide the parts outside the CDR3, is EADIYQTPRYLVIGTGKKITLECSQTMGHDKMYWYQQDPGMELHLIHYSYGVNSTEKGDLSSESTVSRIRTEHFPLTLESARPSHTSQYLCASSEMGGENSPLHFGNGTRLTVT.

The chain is built from TRBV6-8 and TRBJ1-4, with D perhaps TRBD1 (5 bases). The CDR3 loop spans 17 amino acids. V was shortened by 5 bases and J by 0 bases, with 16 bases between the two germline ends. CDR1 and CDR2 from the germline V gene are MNHGY and SAAAGT. The DNA for the CDR3 is TGTGCCAGCAGTCCCACAATGACAGTCGCAACTAATGAAAAACTGTTTTTT. This encodes CASSPTMTVATNEKLFF.

This clone appeared a few times. The CDR3 reads CASRIPPQGSSYEQYF. As DNA, the CDR3 is TGTGCCAGCAGAATCCCCCCCCAGGGCTCATCCTACGAGCAGTACTTC. The chain combines TRBV11-3 with TRBJ2-7, with D possibly being TRBD1 (5 bases). Germline lookup yields CDR1 SGHNT and CDR2 YENEEA. Between the trimmed V and J ends, which lost 6 bases and 1 base, there was a span of 19 bases. The CDR3 is 16 amino acids.

This clone showed up just once. CDR3 amino acids: CATGTGDTYEKLFF. CDR3 bases: TGTGCCACCGGAACAGGGGATACCTATGAAAAACTGTTTTTT. The genes are TRBV15 and TRBJ1-4, with 7 bases fitting TRBD1. The ends lost 8 bases at V and 6 bases at J; junction bases unmatched: 9. The length of the CDR3 is 14 residues. Germline assignment: CDR1 LNHNV and CDR2 YYDKDF (reference sequence).

J is TRBJ2-3 and V is TRBV6-8, with TRBD2 identical over 9 bases. Germline lookup yields CDR1 MNHGY and CDR2 SAAAGT. The junction had 13 bases not matched to a gene; V was cut back by 8 bases and J by 1 base. There are 17 residues in the CDR3. The CDR3 protein is CASSLTRREGGTDTQYF. The CDR3 DNA is TGTGCCAGCTCCCTAACGAGGCGGGAGGGTGGCACAGATACGCAGTATTTT.

This clone was seen once. The chain links TRBV28 to TRBJ1-2, with D possibly matching TRBD1 (6 bases). V was trimmed by 5 bases and J by 5 bases, leaving 18 bases between them. CDR3 size: 15 residues. Germline V gene lookup returns CDR1 MDHEN and CDR2 SYDVKM. The CDR3 spells CASSPGLRGGYGYTF. In DNA form, the CDR3 reads TGTGCCAGCAGTCCCGGTTTGAGGGGGGGATATGGCTACACCTTC.

The chain employs TRBV19 and TRBJ2-1; 8 bases line up with TRBD2. V lost 5 bases to trimming and J lost 7 bases; unmatched junction nucleotides: 4. CDR1 is LNHDA, CDR2 SQIVND, per germline (reference sequence). This CDR3 is built from 13 residues. The CDR3 DNA reads TGTGCCAGTAGTTTAGCGGGAACTAATGAGCAGTTCTTC. Amino acids: CASSLAGTNEQFF.

This rearrangement joins TRBV18 to TRBJ1-4; no clear D gene. Germline CDR1 reads KGHSH; CDR2 reads LQKENI. This CDR3 comprises 13 residues. The V and J ends lost 1 base and 4 bases respectively, with 4 bases between them. The CDR3 region is CASSPLFNEKLFF. As DNA, the CDR3 is TGTGCCAGCTCACCACTTTTTAATGAAAAACTGTTTTTT.

This clone is termed medium-sized (0.01 to 0.1%). J is TRBJ2-7 and V is TRBV6-8; D possibly corresponds to TRBD2 (6 bases). Per germline, CDR1 MNHGY and CDR2 SAAAGT. Trimming took 2 bases from V and 7 from J, leaving 18 bases between them. The CDR3 extends over 15 amino acids. CDR3 sequence reads: CASSYGQRSTREQYF. The CDR3 DNA follows: TGTGCCAGCAGTTACGGCCAGCGGTCGACTAGGGAGCAGTACTTC.

The CDR3 region has the DNA TGTGCCAGCAGCCCGGCCCGGGGGGCCGGGGAGCTGTTTTTT. This sequence encodes CASSPARGAGELFF. This chain uses TRBV14 with TRBJ2-2; TRBD2 agrees at 7 bases. The CDR3 is made up of 14 amino acids. Germline V gives CDR1 SGHDN, CDR2 FVKESK. Germline trimming cut 4 bases from V and 6 bases from J; bases unmatched to any gene: 5.

The rearrangement uses TRBV18 and TRBJ2-5; unclear D gene. Trimming removed 3 bases from V and 1 base from J, with 6 bases in between. The CDR3 sequence is 13 residues long. Germline V gives CDR1 KGHSH, CDR2 LQKENI. The CDR3 reads CASSPALQETQYF. CDR3 DNA sequence: TGTGCCAGCTCACCCGCGCTCCAAGAGACCCAGTACTTC.

This clone is deemed medium-sized. The chain has TRBV4-1 and TRBJ1-5, with 12 nucleotides matching TRBD1. With V trimmed by 1 base and J by 6 bases, 7 bases remained unmatched. The CDR3 consists of 17 residues. Germline V gene lookup returns CDR1 MGHRA and CDR2 YSYEKL. In DNA form, the CDR3 reads TGCGCCAGCAGCCAAGCCGGGGACAGGGGGCTGGGTCAGCCCCAGCATTTT. Protein sequence: CASSQAGDRGLGQPQHF.

V is TRBV5-1 and J is TRBJ1-1, with 8 nucleotides matching TRBD1. The CDR3 loop spans 14 amino acids. CDR1 is SGHRS, CDR2 YFSETQ, per germline. Trimming cost V 8 bases and J 6 bases; bases outside gene matches: 12. CDR3 residues: CASSSSTGGPEAFF. Written as DNA, the CDR3 is TGCGCCAGTTCATCCTCAACAGGGGGACCTGAAGCTTTCTTT.

This clone was seen a handful of times. The chain links TRBV28 to TRBJ2-7; D unclear. The CDR3 has 12 residues. Trimming removed 8 bases from V and 2 bases from J, with 10 bases in between. The germline gives CDR1 MDHEN, CDR2 SYDVKM. CDR3 amino acids: CASLSNTYEQYF. As DNA, the CDR3 is TGTGCCAGCCTTTCAAACACCTACGAGCAGTACTTC. The variable domain in full, completed from reference TRBV28 and TRBJ2-7, reads DVKVTQSSRYLVKRTGEKVFLECVQDMDHENMFWYRQDPGLGLRLIYFSYDVKMKEKGDIPEGYSVSREKKERFSLILESASTNQTSMYLCASLSNTYEQYFGPGTRLTVT.

There are a few counts of this clone. The CDR3 sequence: CASKVGPGYTF. The CDR3 nucleotides read TGTGCCAGCAAAGTGGGACCGGGCTACACCTTC. The chain is built from TRBV6-7 and TRBJ1-2; D is possibly TRBD1 (5 bases). TRBV6-7 is treated as an ORF (open reading frame) with a function not yet certain. Trimming pared 7 bases from V and 8 bases from J, leaving 11 bases between. CDR3 length equals 11 residues.

This clone turned up a few times. The chain's CDR3 is CASSPPAGRLETGELFF. CDR3 DNA: TGTGCCAGCTCACCACCGGCAGGACGGTTAGAGACCGGGGAGCTGTTTTTT. V is TRBV18 and J is TRBJ2-2; no clear D. The CDR3 has 17 amino acids. Trimming cost V 0 bases and J 5 bases, with 16 bases left between them. The germline V gene encodes CDR1 KGHSH and CDR2 LQKENI.

J is TRBJ2-5 and V is TRBV10-2, with TRBD2 matching over 12 bases. The CDR3 totals 15 residues. Germline assignment: CDR1 WSHSY and CDR2 SAAADI. V lost 8 bases to trimming and J lost 1 base; unmatched junction nucleotides: 5. The CDR3 loop reads CASLGTSGPQETQYF. In DNA, the CDR3 is TGCGCCAGCCTGGGGACTAGCGGGCCCCAAGAGACCCAGTACTTC.